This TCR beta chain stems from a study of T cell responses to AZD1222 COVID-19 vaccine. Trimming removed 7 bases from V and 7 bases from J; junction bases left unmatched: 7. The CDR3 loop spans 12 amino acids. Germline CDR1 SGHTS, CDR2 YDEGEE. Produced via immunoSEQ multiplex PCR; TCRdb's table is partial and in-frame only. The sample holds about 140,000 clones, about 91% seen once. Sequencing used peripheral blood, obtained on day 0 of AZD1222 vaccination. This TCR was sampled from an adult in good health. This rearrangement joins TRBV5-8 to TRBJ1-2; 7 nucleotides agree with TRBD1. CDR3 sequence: CASVRDSRGYTF. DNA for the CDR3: TGTGCCAGCGTACGGGACAGCCGTGGCTACACCTTC.